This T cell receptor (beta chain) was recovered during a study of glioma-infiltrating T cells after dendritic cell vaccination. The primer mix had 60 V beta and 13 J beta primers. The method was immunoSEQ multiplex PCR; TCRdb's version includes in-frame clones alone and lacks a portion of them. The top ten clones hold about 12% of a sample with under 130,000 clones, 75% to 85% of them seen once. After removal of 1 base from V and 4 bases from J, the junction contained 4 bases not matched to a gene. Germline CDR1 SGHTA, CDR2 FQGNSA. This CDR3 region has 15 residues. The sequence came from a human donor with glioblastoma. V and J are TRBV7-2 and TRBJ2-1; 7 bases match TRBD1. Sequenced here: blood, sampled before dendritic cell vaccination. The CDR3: CASSLGVGQYNEQFF. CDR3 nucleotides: TGTGCCAGCAGCTTAGGAGTGGGACAGTACAATGAGCAGTTCTTC.